A selection of T cell receptor beta chains follows, all from one sample in a study of T cell changes during pregnancy in multiple sclerosis. The assay was immunoSEQ multiplex PCR, and TCRdb's table has in-frame clones only and misses some. The table has some 54,000 clones, 93% seen once; the top ten hold under 2%. The sample here was peripheral blood, taken after pregnancy. All receptors come from a female donor with multiple sclerosis, enrolled in a pregnancy study. Each CDR3 is given with its conserved first and last residue. The order of the fields is clone size, J gene, V gene, CDR3 protein. Expanded clones get a size class; other rows say once, few or many, or leave the size out.

. TRBJ2-2 TRBV9 CASSGLASNTGELFF
. TRBJ2-7 TRBV10-3 CAISEITGSRDEQYF
. TRBJ2-2 TRBV4-2 CASSQGLAGTGELFF
. TRBJ1-1 TRBV29-1 CSVVGAAGGLTGTEAFF
. TRBJ2-2 TRBV11-1 CASSARTVGTGELFF
. TRBJ1-1 TRBV5-5 CASSSQGMNTEAFF
. TRBJ2-3 TRBV15 CATSRDSTSATDTQYF
. TRBJ1-2 TRBV14 CASSQDYSYGYTF
. TRBJ2-1 TRBV6-5 CASSDSGRDEQFF
once TRBJ2-2 TRBV7-2 CASSLGQNTGELFF
. TRBJ2-7 TRBV11-3 CASSSRDNSYEQYF
. TRBJ2-3 TRBV6-1 CASSVQDRGPDTQYF
. TRBJ2-1 TRBV15 CATSRVQVGSYNEQFF
. TRBJ2-7 TRBV28 CASSAPGTGTPYEQYF
. TRBJ2-5 TRBV5-1 CASSLAGETQYF
. TRBJ2-7 TRBV18 CASSPPIREGSYEQYF
. TRBJ2-7 TRBV7-2 CASSFLSGGVVEQYF
. TRBJ1-1 TRBV10-3 CAIRPLPGAAGGTEAFF
. TRBJ1-1 TRBV18 CASSLDSYTEAFF
few TRBJ2-7 TRBV28 CASSPPLAGASYEQYF
once TRBJ2-1 TRBV5-1 CASSLELAGGGLREQFF
. TRBJ2-7 TRBV6-6 CASSFYTGLAGVEQYF
few TRBJ1-1 TRBV7-2 CASSLGRNTEAFF
. TRBJ2-3 TRBV6-5 CASSSLTDTQYF
. TRBJ2-7 TRBV7-2 CASSPHRESYEQYF
. TRBJ2-5 TRBV7-9 CASSLAHASGETQYF
. TRBJ1-5 TRBV9 CASSVGTGQENQPQHF
. TRBJ1-1 TRBV19 CASSIYRDTEAFF
. TRBJ2-5 TRBV7-9 CASSLALEQETQYF
. TRBJ2-5 TRBV6-6 CASSFTSLETQYF
. TRBJ2-3 TRBV4-2 CASSQLSGRLSTDTQYF
. TRBJ2-3 TRBV7-9 CASSYGSGRALRTTDTQYF
. TRBJ2-5 TRBV6-1 CASSEAPLAQGTQYF
. TRBJ2-7 TRBV29-1 CSVHLAGSYEQYF
. TRBJ1-1 TRBV19 CASSEERSTEAFF
. TRBJ2-7 TRBV7-2 CASSYVTTYEQYF
. TRBJ1-3 TRBV14 CASSLAANTIYF
. TRBJ1-1 TRBV7-9 CASSSRTGQDRFF
. TRBJ1-5 TRBV11-2 CASSFGTGDNQPQHF
. TRBJ2-1 TRBV6-1 CASSPAAGAYNEQFF
. TRBJ2-5 TRBV5-6 CASSLVDLGAETQYF
. TRBJ1-2 TRBV6-4 CASKADQWGGYTF
. TRBJ1-5 TRBV19 CASRDRGNNQPQHF
. TRBJ2-5 TRBV5-1 CASKDYTGLGGETQYF
. TRBJ2-2 TRBV5-4 CASSLRRSGVTGELFF
once TRBJ2-5 TRBV7-9 CASSSQRRGRETQYF
. TRBJ2-5 TRBV29-1 CSVEEGGGETQYF
. TRBJ1-4 TRBV19 CASSMGTGGREANEKLFF
. TRBJ2-7 TRBV5-4 CASRRAGSYEQYF
. TRBJ2-1 TRBV7-9 CASRDTPTSGPPTYNEQFF
. TRBJ2-7 TRBV15 CATSRVPGQGDEQYF
. TRBJ2-2 TRBV6-4 CASSDSGLPRTGELFF
. TRBJ1-1 TRBV4-2 CASSQNEGTEAFF
. TRBJ1-5 TRBV9 CASSAGQGVRQPQHF
. TRBJ2-7 TRBV11-2 CASSFGTGDYEQYF
. TRBJ2-2 TRBV9 CASSVSGGTGELFF